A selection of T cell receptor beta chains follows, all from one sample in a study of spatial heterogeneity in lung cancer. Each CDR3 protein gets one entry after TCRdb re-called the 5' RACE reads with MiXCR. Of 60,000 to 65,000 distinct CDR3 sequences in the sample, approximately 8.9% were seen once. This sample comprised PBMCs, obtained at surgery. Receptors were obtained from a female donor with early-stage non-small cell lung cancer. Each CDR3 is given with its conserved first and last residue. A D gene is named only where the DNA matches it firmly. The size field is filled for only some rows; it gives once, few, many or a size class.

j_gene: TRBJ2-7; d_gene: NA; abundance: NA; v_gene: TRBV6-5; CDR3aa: CASSTGTYEQYF; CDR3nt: TGTGCCAGCAGCACTGGGACCTACGAGCAGTACTTC
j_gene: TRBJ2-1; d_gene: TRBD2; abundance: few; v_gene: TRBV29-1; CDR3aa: CSVGRAGNEQFF; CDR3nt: TGCAGCGTTGGGCGAGCGGGGAATGAGCAGTTCTTC
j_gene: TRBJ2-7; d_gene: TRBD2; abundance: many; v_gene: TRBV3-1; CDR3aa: CASSQDTAGGIPTGEQYF; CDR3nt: TGTGCCAGCAGCCAAGATACAGCGGGAGGGATCCCTACGGGGGAGCAGTACTTC
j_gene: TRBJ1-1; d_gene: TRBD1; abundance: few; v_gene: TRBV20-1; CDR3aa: CSARAIPGQGAPGTEAFF; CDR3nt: TGCAGTGCTAGAGCCATTCCGGGACAGGGGGCGCCTGGTACTGAAGCTTTCTTT
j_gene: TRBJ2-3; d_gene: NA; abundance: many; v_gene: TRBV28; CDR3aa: CASSFLQESTDTQYF; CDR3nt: TGTGCCAGCAGTTTTCTACAGGAGAGCACAGATACGCAGTATTTT
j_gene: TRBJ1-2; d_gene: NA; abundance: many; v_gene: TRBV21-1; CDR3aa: CASSKAQLFGANYGYTF; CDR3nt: TGTGCCAGCAGCAAAGCTCAGTTATTCGGAGCTAACTATGGCTACACCTTC
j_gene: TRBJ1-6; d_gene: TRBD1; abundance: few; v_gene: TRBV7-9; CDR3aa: CASSQGGMSPLHF; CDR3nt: TGTGCCAGCAGCCAGGGGGGGATGTCACCCCTCCACTTT
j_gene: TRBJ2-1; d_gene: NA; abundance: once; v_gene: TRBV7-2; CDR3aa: CASSSQEAYLIF; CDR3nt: TGTGCCAGCAGTTCCCAGGAGGCCTATCTGATCTTC
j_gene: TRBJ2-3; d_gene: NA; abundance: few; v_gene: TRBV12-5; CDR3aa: CASGLVLGSTDTQYF; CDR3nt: TGTGCTAGTGGTTTGGTACTTGGGAGCACAGATACGCAGTATTTT
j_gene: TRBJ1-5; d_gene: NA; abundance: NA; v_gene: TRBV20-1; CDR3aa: CSAPRGPYSNQPQHF; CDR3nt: TGCAGTGCCCCGCGCGGGCCGTATAGCAATCAGCCCCAGCATTTT
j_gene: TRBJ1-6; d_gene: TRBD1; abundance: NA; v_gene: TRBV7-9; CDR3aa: CASSRQGGNSPLHF; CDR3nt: TGTGCCAGCAGCCGACAGGGTGGTAATTCACCCCTCCACTTT
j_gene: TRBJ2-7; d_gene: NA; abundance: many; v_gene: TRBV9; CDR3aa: CASSVAETYEQYF; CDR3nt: TGTGCCAGCAGCGTAGCGGAGACCTACGAGCAGTACTTC
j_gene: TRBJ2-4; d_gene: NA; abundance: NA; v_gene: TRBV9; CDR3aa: CASSGREGAQNIQYF; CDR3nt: TGTGCCAGCAGCGGACGGGAAGGGGCTCAAAACATTCAGTACTTC
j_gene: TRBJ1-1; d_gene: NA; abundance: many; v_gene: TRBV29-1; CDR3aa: CSVGMGNTEAFF; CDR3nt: TGCAGCGTTGGGATGGGGAACACTGAAGCTTTCTTT
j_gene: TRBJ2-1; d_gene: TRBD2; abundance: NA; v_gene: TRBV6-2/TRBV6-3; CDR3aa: CASNQISGGGPLEQFF; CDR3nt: TGTGCCAGCAATCAGATCAGCGGGGGAGGGCCTTTGGAGCAGTTCTTC
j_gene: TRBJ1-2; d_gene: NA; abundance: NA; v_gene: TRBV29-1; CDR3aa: CSVSYVANYGYTF; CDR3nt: TGCAGCGTTTCCTATGTAGCTAACTATGGCTACACCTTC
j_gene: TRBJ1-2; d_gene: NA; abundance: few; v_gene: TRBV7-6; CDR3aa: CASSLSVAAGGYTF; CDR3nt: TGTGCCAGCAGCTTAAGTGTGGCAGCGGGTGGCTACACCTTC
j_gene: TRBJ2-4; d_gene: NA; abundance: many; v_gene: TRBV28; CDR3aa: CASSLFQGTGDIQYF; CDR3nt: TGTGCCAGCAGTTTATTCCAGGGAACTGGGGACATTCAGTACTTC
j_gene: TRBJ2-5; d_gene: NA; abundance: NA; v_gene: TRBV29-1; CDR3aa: CSVETLGGQETQYF; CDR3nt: TGCAGCGTTGAAACCCTAGGGGGCCAAGAGACCCAGTACTTC
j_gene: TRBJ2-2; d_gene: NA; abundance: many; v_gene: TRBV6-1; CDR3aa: CASSSTANTGELFF; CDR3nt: TGTGCCAGCAGCTCGACAGCGAACACCGGGGAGCTGTTTTTT
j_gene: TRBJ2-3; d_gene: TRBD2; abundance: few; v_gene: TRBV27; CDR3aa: CASSSSGGTDTQYF; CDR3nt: TGTGCCAGCAGTTCTAGCGGGGGCACAGATACGCAGTATTTT
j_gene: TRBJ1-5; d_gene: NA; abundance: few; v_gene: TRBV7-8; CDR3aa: CASSSHGDVIVSNQPQHF; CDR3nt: TGTGCCAGCAGCTCTCATGGAGACGTGATTGTAAGCAATCAGCCCCAGCATTTT
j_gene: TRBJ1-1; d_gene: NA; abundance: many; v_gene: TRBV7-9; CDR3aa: CASSFDTEAFF; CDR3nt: TGTGCCAGCAGCTTCGACACTGAAGCTTTCTTT
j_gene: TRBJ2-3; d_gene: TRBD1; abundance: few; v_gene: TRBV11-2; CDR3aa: CASSQGTGSTDTQYF; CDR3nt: TGTGCCAGCAGCCAGGGGACAGGGAGCACAGATACGCAGTATTTT
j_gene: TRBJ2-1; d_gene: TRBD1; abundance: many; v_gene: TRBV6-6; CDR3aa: CASTHRDRSYNEQFF; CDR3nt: TGTGCCAGCACCCACCGGGACAGATCCTACAATGAGCAGTTCTTC
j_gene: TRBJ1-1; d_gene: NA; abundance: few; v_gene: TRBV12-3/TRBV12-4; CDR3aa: CASTETTALGRAFF; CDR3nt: TGTGCCAGCACCGAAACGACAGCCCTTGGTAGAGCTTTCTTT
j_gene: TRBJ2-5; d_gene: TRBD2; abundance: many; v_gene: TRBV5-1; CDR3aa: CASSPGTSGQETQYF; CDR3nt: TGCGCCAGCAGCCCCGGGACTAGCGGACAAGAGACCCAGTACTTC
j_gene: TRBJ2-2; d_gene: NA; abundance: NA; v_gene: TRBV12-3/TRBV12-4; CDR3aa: CASSWWAGRTGELFF; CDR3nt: TGTGCCAGCAGTTGGTGGGCAGGACGCACCGGGGAGCTGTTTTTT
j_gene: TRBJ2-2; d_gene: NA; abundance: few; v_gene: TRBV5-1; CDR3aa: CASSLDQIFTGELFF; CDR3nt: TGCGCCAGCAGCTTGGACCAAATTTTCACCGGGGAGCTGTTTTTT
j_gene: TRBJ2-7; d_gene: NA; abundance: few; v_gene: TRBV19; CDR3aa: CASSIPGLRHEQYF; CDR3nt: TGTGCCAGTAGTATACCTGGACTGCGCCACGAGCAGTACTTC
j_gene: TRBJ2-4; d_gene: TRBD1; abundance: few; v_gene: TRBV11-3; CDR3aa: CASSLDGSRGPPKNIQYF; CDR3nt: TGTGCCAGCAGCTTAGATGGCTCCAGGGGGCCTCCCAAAAACATTCAGTACTTC
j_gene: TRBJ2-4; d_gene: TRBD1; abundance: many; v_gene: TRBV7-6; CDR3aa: CASSLGGTESSIQYF; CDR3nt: TGTGCCAGCAGCTTAGGAGGGACAGAGAGTAGCATTCAGTACTTC
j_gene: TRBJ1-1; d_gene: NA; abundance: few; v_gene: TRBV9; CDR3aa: CASSVENMNTEAFF; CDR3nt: TGTGCCAGCAGCGTAGAGAACATGAACACTGAAGCTTTCTTT
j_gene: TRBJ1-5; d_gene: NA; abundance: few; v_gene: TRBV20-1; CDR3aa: CSAKTGDQPQHF; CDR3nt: TGCAGTGCTAAGACTGGGGATCAGCCCCAGCATTTT
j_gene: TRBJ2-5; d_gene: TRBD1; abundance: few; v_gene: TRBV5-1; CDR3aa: CASSSLGTGEQETQYF; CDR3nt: TGCGCCAGCAGCTCGCTGGGGACAGGCGAGCAAGAGACCCAGTACTTC
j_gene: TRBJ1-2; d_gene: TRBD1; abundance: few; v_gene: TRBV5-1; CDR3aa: CASSLGGQGPYGYTF; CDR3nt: TGCGCCAGCAGCTTGGGAGGACAGGGTCCCTATGGCTACACCTTC
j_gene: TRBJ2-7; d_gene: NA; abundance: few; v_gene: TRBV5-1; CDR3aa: CASSSGPSYEQYF; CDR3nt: TGCGCCAGCAGCTCAGGGCCCTCCTACGAGCAGTACTTC
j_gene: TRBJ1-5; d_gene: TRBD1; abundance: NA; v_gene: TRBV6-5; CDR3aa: CASSPRDRGLSNQPQHF; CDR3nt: TGTGCCAGCAGTCCACGGGACAGGGGCCTTAGCAATCAGCCCCAGCATTTT
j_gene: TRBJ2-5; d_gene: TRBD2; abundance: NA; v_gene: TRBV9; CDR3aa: CASSAPPLAGRETQYF; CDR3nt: TGTGCCAGCAGCGCCCCCCCACTAGCGGGAAGGGAGACCCAGTACTTC
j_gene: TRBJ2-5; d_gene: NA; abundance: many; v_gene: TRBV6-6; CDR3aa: CASSTPSGNRETQYF; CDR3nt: TGTGCCAGCAGTACACCCTCAGGGAACCGAGAGACCCAGTACTTC